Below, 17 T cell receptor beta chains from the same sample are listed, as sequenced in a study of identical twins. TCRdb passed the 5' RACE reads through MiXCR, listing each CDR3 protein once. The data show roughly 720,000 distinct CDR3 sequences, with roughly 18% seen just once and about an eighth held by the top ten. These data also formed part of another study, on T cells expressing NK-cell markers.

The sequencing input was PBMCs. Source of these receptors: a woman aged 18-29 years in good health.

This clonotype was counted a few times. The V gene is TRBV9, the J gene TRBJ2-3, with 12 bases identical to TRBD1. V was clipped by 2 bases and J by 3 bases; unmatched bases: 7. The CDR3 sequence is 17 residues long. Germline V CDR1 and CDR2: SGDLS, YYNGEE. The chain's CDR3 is CASSVGPGQGATDTQYF. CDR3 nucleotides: TGTGCCAGCAGCGTGGGGCCGGGACAGGGGGCTACAGATACGCAGTATTTT.

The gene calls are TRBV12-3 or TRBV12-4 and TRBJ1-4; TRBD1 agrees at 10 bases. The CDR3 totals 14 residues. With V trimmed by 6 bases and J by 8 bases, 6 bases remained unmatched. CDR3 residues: CASRETGQGEKLFF. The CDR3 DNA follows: TGTGCCAGCAGGGAGACGGGACAGGGGGAAAAACTGTTTTTT.

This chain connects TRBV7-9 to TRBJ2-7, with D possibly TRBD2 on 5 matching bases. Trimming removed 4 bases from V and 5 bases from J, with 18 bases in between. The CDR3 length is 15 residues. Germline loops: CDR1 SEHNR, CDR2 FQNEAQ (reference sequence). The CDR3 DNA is TGTGCCAGCAGCTCCGAGCGGATGACCTTCCACGAGCAGTACTTC. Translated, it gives CASSSERMTFHEQYF.

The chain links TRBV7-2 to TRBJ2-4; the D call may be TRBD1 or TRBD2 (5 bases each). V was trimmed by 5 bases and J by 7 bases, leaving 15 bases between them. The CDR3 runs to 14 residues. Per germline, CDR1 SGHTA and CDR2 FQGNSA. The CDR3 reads CASSRDRGLNIQYF. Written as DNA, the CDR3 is TGTGCCAGCAGCCGGGACCGGGGATTGAACATTCAGTACTTC.

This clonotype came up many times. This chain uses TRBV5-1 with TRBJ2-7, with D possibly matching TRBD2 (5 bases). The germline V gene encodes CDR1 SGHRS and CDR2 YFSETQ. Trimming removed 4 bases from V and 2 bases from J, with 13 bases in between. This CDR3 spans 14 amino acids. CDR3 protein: CASSPSDSTYEQYF. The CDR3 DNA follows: TGCGCCAGCAGCCCCTCGGACTCGACCTACGAGCAGTACTTC. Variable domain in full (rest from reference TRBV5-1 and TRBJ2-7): KAGVTQTPRYLIKTRGQQVTLSCSPISGHRSVSWYQQTPGQGLQFLFEYFSETQRNKGNFPGRFSGRQFSNSRSEMNVSTLELGDSALYLCASSPSDSTYEQYFGPGTRLTVT.

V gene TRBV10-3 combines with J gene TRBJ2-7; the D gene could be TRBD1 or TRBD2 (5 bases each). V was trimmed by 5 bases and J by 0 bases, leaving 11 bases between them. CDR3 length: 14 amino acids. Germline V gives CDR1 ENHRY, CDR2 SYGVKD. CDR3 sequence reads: CAISLGDGSYEQYF. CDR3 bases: TGTGCCATCAGTCTAGGGGACGGCTCCTACGAGCAGTACTTC.

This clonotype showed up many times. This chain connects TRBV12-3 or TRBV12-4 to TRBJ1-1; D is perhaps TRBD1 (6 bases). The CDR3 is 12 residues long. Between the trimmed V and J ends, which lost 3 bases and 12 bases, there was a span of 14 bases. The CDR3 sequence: CASSFSQGISFF. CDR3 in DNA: TGTGCCAGCAGTTTTAGTCAGGGGATATCTTTCTTT.

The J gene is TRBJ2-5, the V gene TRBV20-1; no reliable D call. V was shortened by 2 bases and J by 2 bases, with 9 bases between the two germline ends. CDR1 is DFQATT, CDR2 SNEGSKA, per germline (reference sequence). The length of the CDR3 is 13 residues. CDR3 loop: CSARKQRQETQYF. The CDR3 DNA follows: TGCAGTGCTAGAAAACAGCGACAAGAGACCCAGTACTTC.

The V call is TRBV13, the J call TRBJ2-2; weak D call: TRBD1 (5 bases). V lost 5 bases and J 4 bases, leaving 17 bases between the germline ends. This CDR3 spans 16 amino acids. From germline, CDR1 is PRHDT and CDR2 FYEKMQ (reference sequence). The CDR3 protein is CASSRSLRVPTGELFF. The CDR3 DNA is TGTGCCAGCAGCCGAAGCCTCAGGGTTCCCACCGGGGAGCTGTTTTTT.

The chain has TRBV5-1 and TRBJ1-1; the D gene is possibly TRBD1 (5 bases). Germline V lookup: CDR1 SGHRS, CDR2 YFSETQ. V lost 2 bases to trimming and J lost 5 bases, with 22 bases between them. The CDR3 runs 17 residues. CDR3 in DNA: TGCGCCAGCAGCTTAGGGGTGGGGGTAGGTATTTCGACTGAAGCTTTCTTT. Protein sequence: CASSLGVGVGISTEAFF.

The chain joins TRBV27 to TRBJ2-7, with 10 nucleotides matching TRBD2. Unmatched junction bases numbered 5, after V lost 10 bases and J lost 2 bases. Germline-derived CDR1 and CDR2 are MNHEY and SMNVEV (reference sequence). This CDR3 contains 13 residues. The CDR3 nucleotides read TGTGCCACCGGACTAGCGGAGGCCTACGAGCAGTACTTC. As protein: CATGLAEAYEQYF.

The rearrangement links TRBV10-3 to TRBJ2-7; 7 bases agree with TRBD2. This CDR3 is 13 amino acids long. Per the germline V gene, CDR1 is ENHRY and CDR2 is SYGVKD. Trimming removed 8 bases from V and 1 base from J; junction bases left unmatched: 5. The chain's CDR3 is CAIQVGGSYEQYF. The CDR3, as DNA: TGTGCCATCCAGGTGGGAGGGTCCTACGAGCAGTACTTC.

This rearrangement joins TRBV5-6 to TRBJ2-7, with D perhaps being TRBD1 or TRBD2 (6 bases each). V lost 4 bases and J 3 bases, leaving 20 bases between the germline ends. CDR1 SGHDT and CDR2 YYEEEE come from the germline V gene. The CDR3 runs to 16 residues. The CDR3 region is CASSINGGTTYYEQYF. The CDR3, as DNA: TGTGCCAGCAGCATAAACGGCGGGACAACCTACTACGAGCAGTACTTC. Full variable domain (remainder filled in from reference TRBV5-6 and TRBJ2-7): DAGVTQSPTHLIKTRGQQVTLRCSPKSGHDTVSWYQQALGQGPQFIFQYYEEEERQRGNFPDRFSGHQFPNYSSELNVNALLLGDSALYLCASSINGGTTYYEQYFGPGTRLTVT.

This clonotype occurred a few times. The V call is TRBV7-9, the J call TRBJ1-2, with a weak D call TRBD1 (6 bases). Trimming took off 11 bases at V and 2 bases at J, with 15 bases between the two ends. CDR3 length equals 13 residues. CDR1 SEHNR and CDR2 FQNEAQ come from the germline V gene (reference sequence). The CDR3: CAGRTALNYGYTF. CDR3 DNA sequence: TGTGCCGGAAGGACAGCCTTAAACTATGGCTACACCTTC.

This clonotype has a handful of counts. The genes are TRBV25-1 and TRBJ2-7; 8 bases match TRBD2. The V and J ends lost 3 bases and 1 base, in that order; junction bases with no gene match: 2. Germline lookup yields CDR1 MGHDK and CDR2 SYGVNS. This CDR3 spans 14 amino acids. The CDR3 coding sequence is TGTGCCAGCAGTGAGGCGGGAGGATCCTACGAGCAGTACTTC. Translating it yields CASSEAGGSYEQYF.

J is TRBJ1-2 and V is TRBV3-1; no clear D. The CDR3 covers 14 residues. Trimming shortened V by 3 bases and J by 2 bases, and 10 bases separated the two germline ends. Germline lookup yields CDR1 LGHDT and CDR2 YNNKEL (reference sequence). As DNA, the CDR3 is TGTGCCAGCAGCCACATCGTCACCAACTATGGCTACACCTTC. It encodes CASSHIVTNYGYTF.

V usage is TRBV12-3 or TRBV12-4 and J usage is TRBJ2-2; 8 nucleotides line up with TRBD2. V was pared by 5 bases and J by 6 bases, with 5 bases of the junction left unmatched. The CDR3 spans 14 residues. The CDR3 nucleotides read TGTGCCAGCAGTCGGGAGGGCAAACCCGGGGAGCTGTTTTTT. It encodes CASSREGKPGELFF.